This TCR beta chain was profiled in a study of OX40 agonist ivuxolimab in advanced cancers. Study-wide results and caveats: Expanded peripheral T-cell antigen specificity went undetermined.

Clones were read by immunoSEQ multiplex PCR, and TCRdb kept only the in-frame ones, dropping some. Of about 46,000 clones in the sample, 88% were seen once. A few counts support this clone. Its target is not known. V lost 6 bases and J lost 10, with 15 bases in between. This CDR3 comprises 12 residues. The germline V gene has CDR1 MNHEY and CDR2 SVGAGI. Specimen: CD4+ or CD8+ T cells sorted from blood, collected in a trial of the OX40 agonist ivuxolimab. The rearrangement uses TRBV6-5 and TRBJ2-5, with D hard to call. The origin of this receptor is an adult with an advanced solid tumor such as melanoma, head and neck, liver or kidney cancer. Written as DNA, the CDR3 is TGTGCCAGCAGAGTCCACGGTGGAAACCAGTACTTC. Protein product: CASRVHGGNQYF.